This T cell receptor (beta chain) was sequenced during a study of blood T cell repertoires in COVID-19. Study overall: Nucleic acid was either cDNA or gDNA, and it came from T cells, B-cell-depleted T cells, or PBMCs.

Data came from immunoSEQ multiplex PCR; TCRdb stores just in-frame clones and leaves some out. This table holds more than 95,000 clones, about four fifths found once. V shed 3 bases, J shed 4 bases, and the junction held 4 bases outside the gene matches. This CDR3 is 15 amino acids long. Per germline, CDR1 LNHDA and CDR2 SQIVND (reference sequence). Specimen: peripheral blood. This TCR came from a woman aged 70 to 79 with acute or convalescent COVID-19. The chain carries TRBV19 and TRBJ1-2; TRBD1 matches 11 bases. The CDR3, as DNA: TGTGCCAGTAGTATCGGGGGGACAGGGGGCTATGGCTACACCTTC. Translation: CASSIGGTGGYGYTF.